The next 16 T cell receptor beta chains were all read from a single sample in a study of cytomegalovirus exposure and HLA in healthy donors. Profiled with immunoSEQ multiplex PCR; TCRdb holds only in-frame clones, not every one. The top ten hold 0.95% to 1.5% of the sample, which has 150,000 to 200,000 clones, 80% to 85% seen once. Sample: PBMCs. These receptors were taken from a woman aged 25 to 39 in good health and CMV-seronegative.

J is TRBJ1-2 and V is TRBV19, with no clear D. The V gene's germline CDR1 is LNHDA and CDR2 SQIVND (reference sequence). The V gene lost 3 bases and the J gene lost 6 bases, with 14 bases spanning the gap. This CDR3 contains 14 residues. The CDR3 is CASSIDTPGNGYTF. The CDR3 nucleotides read TGTGCCAGTAGTATCGACACACCTGGAAATGGCTACACCTTC. Supplemented by reference TRBV19 and TRBJ1-2, the full variable domain reads DGGITQSPKYLFRKEGQNVTLSCEQNLNHDAMYWYRQDPGQGLRLIYYSQIVNDFQKGDIAEGYSVSREKKESFPLTVTSAQKNPTAFYLCASSIDTPGNGYTFGSGTRLTVV.

J is TRBJ2-1 and V is TRBV5-1, with 7 positions matching TRBD1. With V trimmed by 2 bases and J by 0 bases, 2 bases remained unmatched. This CDR3 spans 15 amino acids. In germline, CDR1 is SGHRS, CDR2 YFSETQ. The CDR3 bases are TGCGCCAGCAGCTTACAGGGGCCCTCCTACAATGAGCAGTTCTTC. As protein: CASSLQGPSYNEQFF.

J is TRBJ1-2 and V is TRBV5-1, with TRBD1 matching 8 bases. The CDR3 spans 16 residues. V was pared by 0 bases and J by 7 bases, with 11 bases of the junction left unmatched. Germline V CDR1 and CDR2: SGHRS, YFSETQ. The CDR3 DNA reads as TGCGCCAGCAGCTTGGGGCGACAGGGGTTGGGTAGTGGCTACACCTTC. It specifies CASSLGRQGLGSGYTF.

This clone was counted between two and nine times. The gene calls are TRBV29-1 and TRBJ1-5, with D perhaps matching TRBD1 (6 bases). Trimming stripped 7 bases from V and 2 bases from J, with 12 bases between. Germline V gene lookup returns CDR1 SQVTM and CDR2 ANQGSEA. This CDR3 has 13 residues. CDR3 in amino acids: CSAGRGRNQPQHF. CDR3 coding DNA: TGCAGCGCTGGGCGGGGGCGCAATCAGCCCCAGCATTTT.

This clone was seen a few times. The V and J genes are TRBV7-8 and TRBJ1-5, with 9 positions matching TRBD1. Germline V lookup: CDR1 SGHVS, CDR2 FQNEAQ. V lost 5 bases, J lost 6 bases, and 11 bases stayed unmatched. The CDR3 has 16 amino acids. The CDR3 DNA is TGTGCCAGCAGCCACACCCGGACAGGGGTGGGTCAGCCCCAGCATTTT. Protein product: CASSHTRTGVGQPQHF.

The chain combines TRBV5-1 with TRBJ2-2; 10 nucleotides match TRBD2. The germline V gene has CDR1 SGHRS and CDR2 YFSETQ. This CDR3 region has 16 residues. The V gene end was trimmed by 0 bases and the J gene end by 7 bases; junction bases not matched to a gene: 6. CDR3 residues: CASSLVAGGSVGELFF. CDR3 coding DNA: TGCGCCAGCAGCTTGGTAGCGGGAGGTTCAGTCGGGGAGCTGTTTTTT.

The chain combines TRBV5-1 with TRBJ1-2; D not certain. The CDR3 consists of 15 residues. V was cut by 0 bases and J by 4 bases, with 13 bases left in between. The germline CDR1 and CDR2 sequences are SGHRS and YFSETQ. For the CDR3, the DNA is TGCGCCAGCAGCTTGGGGCCGGAAGGGAGCTATGGCTACACCTTC. Its protein product is CASSLGPEGSYGYTF.

This chain connects TRBV5-1 to TRBJ2-1, with D possibly being TRBD1 (5 bases). Trimming cost V 0 bases and J 9 bases, with 16 bases left between them. The CDR3 extends over 15 amino acids. Germline CDR1 and CDR2: SGHRS and YFSETQ. This CDR3 reads CASSLGGGAKIEQFF. The CDR3 DNA reads TGCGCCAGCAGCTTGGGCGGTGGGGCTAAGATTGAGCAGTTCTTC.

The chain joins TRBV7-9 to TRBJ2-7, with 11 bases lining up with TRBD1. The V and J ends lost 3 bases and 5 bases, in that order; junction bases with no gene match: 0. Germline-derived CDR1 and CDR2 are SEHNR and FQNEAQ (reference sequence). The CDR3 covers 13 residues. The CDR3 nucleotides are TGTGCCAGCAGCTTGGACAGGGGGCACGAGCAGTACTTC. Translation gives CASSLDRGHEQYF.

V is TRBV30 and J is TRBJ2-1; perhaps TRBD2 as D (5 bases). V dropped 4 bases and J dropped 9 bases, with 13 bases sitting between them. CDR1 and CDR2 from the germline V gene are GTSNPN and SVGIG (reference sequence). The CDR3 spans 12 residues. The CDR3 DNA reads TGTGCCTGGAACTTTCTAGAGGGTGAGCAGTTCTTC. Translated, it gives CAWNFLEGEQFF.

The chain combines TRBV5-1 with TRBJ1-3; D not certain. The CDR3 spans 14 residues. V shed 3 bases and J shed 0 bases, with 7 bases lying between them. From germline, CDR1 is SGHRS and CDR2 YFSETQ. The CDR3 nucleotides read TGCGCCAGCAGCTCCGCGGCCTCTGGAAACACCATATATTTT. Residues: CASSSAASGNTIYF.

The V gene is TRBV5-4, the J gene TRBJ2-1; no reliable D call. CDR1 SGHNT and CDR2 YYREEE come from the germline V gene (reference sequence). This CDR3 is 14 amino acids long. Trimming removed 0 bases from V and 2 bases from J, with 6 bases in between. The CDR3 loop is CASSLVAPYNEQFF. The CDR3 region has the DNA TGTGCCAGCAGCTTGGTGGCACCCTACAATGAGCAGTTCTTC. Full variable domain (rest looked up from reference TRBV5-4 and TRBJ2-1): ETGVTQSPTHLIKTRGQQVTLRCSSQSGHNTVSWYQQALGQGPQFIFQYYREEENGRGNFPPRFSGLQFPNYSSELNVNALELDDSALYLCASSLVAPYNEQFFGPGTRLTVL.

The genes are TRBV11-1 and TRBJ1-4, with D perhaps TRBD1 (6 bases). The CDR3 contains 13 residues. Germline V gene data show CDR1 as SGHAT and CDR2 as FQDESV (reference sequence). Trimming left V 4 bases short and J 8 bases short, with 11 bases between. This chain's CDR3 is CASSSRTAEKLFF. CDR3 nucleotide sequence: TGTGCCAGCAGCTCGCGGACAGCAGAAAAACTGTTTTTT.

The chain recombines TRBV2 with TRBJ1-5; perhaps TRBD1 as D (6 bases). CDR1 SNHLY and CDR2 FYNNEI come from the germline V gene. Between the trimmed V and J ends, which lost 8 bases and 2 bases, there was a span of 16 bases. The CDR3 consists of 15 residues. In DNA, the CDR3 is TGTGCCAGCGCTTATCCCGGACAGCGCAATCAGCCCCAGCATTTT. It specifies CASAYPGQRNQPQHF.

The V gene is TRBV5-1, the J gene TRBJ2-1; 13 bases align to TRBD2. Germline trimming cut 5 bases from V and 0 bases from J; bases unmatched to any gene: 8. This CDR3 has 18 residues. From germline, CDR1 is SGHRS and CDR2 YFSETQ. The CDR3 region is CASRPWTSGGSSYNEQFF. The CDR3 region has the DNA TGCGCCAGCAGGCCGTGGACTAGCGGGGGTAGCTCCTACAATGAGCAGTTCTTC.

The chain recombines TRBV27 with TRBJ2-5; D may be TRBD2 (5 bases). The CDR3 sequence is 12 residues long. Trimming removed 4 bases from V and 4 bases from J, with 7 bases in between. CDR1 is MNHEY and CDR2 is SMNVEV in the germline V gene (reference sequence). CDR3 nucleotides: TGTGCCAGCAGTTCACGGGGAGAGACCCAGTACTTC. This sequence encodes CASSSRGETQYF.